These T cell receptor beta chains were read from a single sample in a study of cytotoxic CD8 clonotypes in ibrutinib-treated CLL. Sequencing was performed with immunoSEQ multiplex PCR; in TCRdb, only in-frame clones are kept and a portion is missing. The table lists 60,000 to 65,000 clones, roughly 57% of them singletons. The material sequenced was PBMCs, taken after 12 months of ibrutinib treatment. These receptors all come from a human donor with chronic lymphocytic leukemia. Each CDR3 is given with its conserved first and last residue. Size values are once, few and many counts, or a class for expanded clones, and some rows have none.

j_gene: TRBJ2-1
abundance: .
v_gene: TRBV5-6
CDR3aa: CASSLPADNEQFF

j_gene: TRBJ2-5
abundance: few
v_gene: TRBV7-2
CDR3aa: CASSLGASGKETQYF

j_gene: TRBJ1-1
abundance: .
v_gene: TRBV14
CDR3aa: CASSQNRGRGGTEAFF

j_gene: TRBJ2-5
abundance: few
v_gene: TRBV5-4
CDR3aa: CASSVGTSRQTQYF

j_gene: TRBJ2-2
abundance: once
v_gene: TRBV6-5
CDR3aa: CASSYSVPGSGELFF

j_gene: TRBJ1-6
abundance: few
v_gene: TRBV10-3
CDR3aa: CAISEQPGGNSPLHF

j_gene: TRBJ1-2
abundance: once
v_gene: TRBV6-6
CDR3aa: CASSLGQGNYGYTF

j_gene: TRBJ2-1
abundance: .
v_gene: TRBV18
CDR3aa: CASSPQAGLGEQFF

j_gene: TRBJ2-2
abundance: medium-sized
v_gene: TRBV5-6
CDR3aa: CASSLWTGPNTGELFF

j_gene: TRBJ2-7
abundance: .
v_gene: TRBV5-1
CDR3aa: CASSLRAAYEQYF

j_gene: TRBJ2-3
abundance: .
v_gene: TRBV19
CDR3aa: CASKQGTDTQYF

j_gene: TRBJ1-6
abundance: many
v_gene: TRBV5-1
CDR3aa: CASKGGITNSPLHF

j_gene: TRBJ2-7
abundance: .
v_gene: TRBV7-9
CDR3aa: CASSSGHEQYF

j_gene: TRBJ2-1
abundance: .
v_gene: TRBV2
CDR3aa: CAIRRDSYHNEQFF

j_gene: TRBJ1-5
abundance: .
v_gene: TRBV7-9
CDR3aa: CASSPGQLSNQPQHF

j_gene: TRBJ2-3
abundance: .
v_gene: TRBV5-4
CDR3aa: CASSLSGRAGTDTQYF

j_gene: TRBJ1-6
abundance: .
v_gene: TRBV11-2
CDR3aa: CASSLGQRAYNSPLHF

j_gene: TRBJ1-1
abundance: .
v_gene: TRBV29-1
CDR3aa: CSVPTGGFVEAFF

j_gene: TRBJ2-7
abundance: .
v_gene: TRBV30
CDR3aa: CAWSVQGIHEQYF